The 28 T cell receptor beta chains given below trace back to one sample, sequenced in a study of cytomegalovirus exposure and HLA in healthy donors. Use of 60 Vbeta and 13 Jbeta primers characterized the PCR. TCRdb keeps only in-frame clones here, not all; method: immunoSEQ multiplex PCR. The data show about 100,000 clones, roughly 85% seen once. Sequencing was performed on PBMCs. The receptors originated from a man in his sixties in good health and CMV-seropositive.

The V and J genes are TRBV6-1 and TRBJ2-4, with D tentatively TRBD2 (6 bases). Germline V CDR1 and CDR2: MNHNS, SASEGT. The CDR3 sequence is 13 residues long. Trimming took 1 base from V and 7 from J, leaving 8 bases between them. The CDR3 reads CASSEGEENIQYF. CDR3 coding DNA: TGTGCCAGCAGTGAAGGGGAGGAGAACATTCAGTACTTC.

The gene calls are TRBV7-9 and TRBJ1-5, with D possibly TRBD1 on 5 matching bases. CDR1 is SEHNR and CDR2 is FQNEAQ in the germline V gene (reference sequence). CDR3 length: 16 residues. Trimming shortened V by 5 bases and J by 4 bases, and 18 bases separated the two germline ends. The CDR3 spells CASSKSGTGTNQPQHF. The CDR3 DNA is TGTGCCAGCAGCAAGTCCGGGACGGGGACTAATCAGCCCCAGCATTTT.

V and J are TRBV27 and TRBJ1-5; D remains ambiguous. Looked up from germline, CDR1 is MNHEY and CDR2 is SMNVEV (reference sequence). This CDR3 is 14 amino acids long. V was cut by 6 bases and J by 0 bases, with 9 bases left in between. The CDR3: CASRAEYSNQPQHF. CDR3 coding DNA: TGTGCCAGCAGGGCGGAATATAGCAATCAGCCCCAGCATTTT.

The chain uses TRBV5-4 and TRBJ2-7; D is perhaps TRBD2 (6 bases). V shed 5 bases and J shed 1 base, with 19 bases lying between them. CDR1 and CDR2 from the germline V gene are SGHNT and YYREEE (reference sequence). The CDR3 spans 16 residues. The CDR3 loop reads CASSLPGGGTSYEQYF. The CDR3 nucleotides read TGTGCCAGCAGTTTACCCGGCGGAGGGACTTCCTACGAGCAGTACTTC.

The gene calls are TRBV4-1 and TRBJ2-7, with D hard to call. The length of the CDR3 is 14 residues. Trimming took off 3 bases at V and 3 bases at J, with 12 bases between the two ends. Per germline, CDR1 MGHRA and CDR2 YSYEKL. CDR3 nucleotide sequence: TGCGCCAGCAGCCATATATTGAGTAACTACGAGCAGTACTTC. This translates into CASSHILSNYEQYF.

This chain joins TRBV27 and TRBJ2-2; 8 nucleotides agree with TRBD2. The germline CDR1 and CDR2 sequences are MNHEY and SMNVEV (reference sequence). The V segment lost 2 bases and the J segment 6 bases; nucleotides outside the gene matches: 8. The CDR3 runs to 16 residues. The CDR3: CASSLRGSGEPGELFF. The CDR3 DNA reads TGTGCCAGCAGTTTAAGAGGTAGCGGGGAGCCCGGGGAGCTGTTTTTT.

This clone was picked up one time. The CDR3, as DNA: TGCAGCGCATCCGGAGGCGGGGGCACCTTTATCTATGGCTACACCTTC. Its protein is CSASGGGGTFIYGYTF. The rearrangement joins TRBV29-1 to TRBJ1-2; a possible D gene is TRBD1 (6 bases). V shed 7 bases and J shed 4 bases, with 25 bases lying between them. Germline V lookup: CDR1 SQVTM, CDR2 ANQGSEA. This CDR3 is built from 16 residues.

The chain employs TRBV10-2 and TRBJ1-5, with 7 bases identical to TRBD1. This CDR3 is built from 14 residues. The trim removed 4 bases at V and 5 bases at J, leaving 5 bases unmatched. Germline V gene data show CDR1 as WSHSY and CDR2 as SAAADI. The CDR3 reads CASSAQGRDQPQHF. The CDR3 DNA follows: TGCGCCAGCAGTGCACAGGGGCGGGATCAGCCCCAGCATTTT.

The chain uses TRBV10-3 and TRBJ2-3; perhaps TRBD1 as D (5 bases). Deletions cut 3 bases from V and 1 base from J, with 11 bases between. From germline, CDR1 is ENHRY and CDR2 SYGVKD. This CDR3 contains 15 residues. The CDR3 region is CAISDEGAGTDTQYF. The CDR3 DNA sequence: TGTGCCATCAGTGATGAAGGGGCCGGCACAGATACGCAGTATTTT.

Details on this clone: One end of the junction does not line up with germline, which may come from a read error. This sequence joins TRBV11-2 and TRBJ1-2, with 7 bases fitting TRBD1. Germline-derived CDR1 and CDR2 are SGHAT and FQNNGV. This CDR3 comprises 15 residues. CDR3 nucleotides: TGTGCCAGCAGCTTGCAGGGGGGTGTCAACTCTGGCTACACCTTC. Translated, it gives CASSLQGGVNSGYTF.

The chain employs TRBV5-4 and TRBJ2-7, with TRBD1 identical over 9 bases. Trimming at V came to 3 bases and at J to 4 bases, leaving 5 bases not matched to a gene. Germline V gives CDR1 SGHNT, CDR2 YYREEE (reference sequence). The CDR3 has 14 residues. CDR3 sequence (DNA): TGTGCCAGCAGCTCAGGACAGGGGTGGTACGAGCAGTACTTC. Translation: CASSSGQGWYEQYF.

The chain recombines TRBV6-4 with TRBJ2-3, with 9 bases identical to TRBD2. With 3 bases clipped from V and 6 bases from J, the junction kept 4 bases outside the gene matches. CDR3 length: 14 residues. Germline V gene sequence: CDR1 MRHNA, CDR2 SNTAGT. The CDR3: CASSETSGRDTQYF. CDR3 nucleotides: TGTGCCAGCAGTGAGACTAGCGGTCGGGATACGCAGTATTTT.

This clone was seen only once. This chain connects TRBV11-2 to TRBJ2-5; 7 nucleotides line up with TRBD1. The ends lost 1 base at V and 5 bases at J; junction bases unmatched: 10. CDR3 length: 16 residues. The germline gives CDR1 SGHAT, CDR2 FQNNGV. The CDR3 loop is CASSLALDRVGETQYF. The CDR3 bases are TGTGCCAGCAGCTTAGCTCTCGACAGGGTAGGGGAGACCCAGTACTTC. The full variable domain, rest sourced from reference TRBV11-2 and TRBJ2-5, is EAGVAQSPRYKIIEKRQSVAFWCNPISGHATLYWYQQILGQGPKLLIQFQNNGVVDDSQLPKDRFSAERLKGVDSTLKIQPAKLEDSAVYLCASSLALDRVGETQYFGPGTRLLVL.

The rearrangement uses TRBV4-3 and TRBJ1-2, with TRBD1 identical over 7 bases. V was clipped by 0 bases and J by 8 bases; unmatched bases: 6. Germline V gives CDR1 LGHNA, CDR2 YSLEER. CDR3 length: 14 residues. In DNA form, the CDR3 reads TGCGCCAGCAGCCAAGATCAGGGGGTGGGGGGCTACACCTTC. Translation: CASSQDQGVGGYTF.

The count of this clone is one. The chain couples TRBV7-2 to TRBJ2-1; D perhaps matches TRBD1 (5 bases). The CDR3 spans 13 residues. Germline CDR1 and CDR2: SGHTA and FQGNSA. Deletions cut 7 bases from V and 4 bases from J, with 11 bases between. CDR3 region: CASTRQSYNEQFF. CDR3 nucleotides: TGTGCCAGCACCAGACAGTCTTACAATGAGCAGTTCTTC.

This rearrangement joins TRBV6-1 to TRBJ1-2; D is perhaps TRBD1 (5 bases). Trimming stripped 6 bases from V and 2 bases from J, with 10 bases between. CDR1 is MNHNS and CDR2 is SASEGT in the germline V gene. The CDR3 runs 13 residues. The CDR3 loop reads CASSPDKNYGYTF. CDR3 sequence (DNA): TGTGCCAGCAGCCCGGACAAGAACTATGGCTACACCTTC.

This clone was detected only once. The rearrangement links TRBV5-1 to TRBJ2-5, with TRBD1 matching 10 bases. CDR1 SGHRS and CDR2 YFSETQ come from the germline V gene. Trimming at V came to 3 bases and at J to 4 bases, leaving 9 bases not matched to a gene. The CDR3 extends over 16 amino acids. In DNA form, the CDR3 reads TGCGCCAGCAGCTCTAGACCGGGACAGGGGACAGAGACCCAGTACTTC. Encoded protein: CASSSRPGQGTETQYF.

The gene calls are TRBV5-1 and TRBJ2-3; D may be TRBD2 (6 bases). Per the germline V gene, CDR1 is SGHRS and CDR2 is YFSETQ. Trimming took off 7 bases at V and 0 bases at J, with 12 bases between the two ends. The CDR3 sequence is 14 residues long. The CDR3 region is CASAGTASTDTQYF. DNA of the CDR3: TGCGCCAGCGCCGGGACTGCTAGCACAGATACGCAGTATTTT.

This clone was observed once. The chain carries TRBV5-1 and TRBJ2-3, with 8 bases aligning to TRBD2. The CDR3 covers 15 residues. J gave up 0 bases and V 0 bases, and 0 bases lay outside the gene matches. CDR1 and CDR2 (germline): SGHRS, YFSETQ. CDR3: CASSLGGGSTDTQYF. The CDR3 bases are TGCGCCAGCAGCTTGGGCGGGGGGAGCACAGATACGCAGTATTTT. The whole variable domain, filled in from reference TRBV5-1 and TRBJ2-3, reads KAGVTQTPRYLIKTRGQQVTLSCSPISGHRSVSWYQQTPGQGLQFLFEYFSETQRNKGNFPGRFSGRQFSNSRSEMNVSTLELGDSALYLCASSLGGGSTDTQYFGPGTRLTVL.

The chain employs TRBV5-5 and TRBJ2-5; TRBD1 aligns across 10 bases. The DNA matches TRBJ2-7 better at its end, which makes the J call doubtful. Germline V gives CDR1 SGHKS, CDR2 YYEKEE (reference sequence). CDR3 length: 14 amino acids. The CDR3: CASISGTGAYEQYF. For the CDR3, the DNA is TGTGCCAGCATCTCCGGGACAGGGGCTTACGAGCAGTACTTC.

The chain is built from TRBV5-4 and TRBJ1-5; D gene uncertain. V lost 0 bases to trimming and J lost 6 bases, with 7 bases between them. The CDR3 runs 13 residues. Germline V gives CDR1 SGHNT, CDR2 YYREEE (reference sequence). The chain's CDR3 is CASSLDRGQPQHF. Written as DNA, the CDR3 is TGTGCCAGCAGCTTGGATCGGGGTCAGCCCCAGCATTTT.

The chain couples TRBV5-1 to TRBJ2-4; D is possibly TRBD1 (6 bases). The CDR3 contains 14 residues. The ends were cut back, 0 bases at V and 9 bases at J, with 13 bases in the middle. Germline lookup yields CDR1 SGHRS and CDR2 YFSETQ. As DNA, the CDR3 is TGCGCCAGCAGCTTGGGGACAGTGAACTCCATTCAGTACTTC. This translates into CASSLGTVNSIQYF. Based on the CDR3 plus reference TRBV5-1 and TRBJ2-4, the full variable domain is KAGVTQTPRYLIKTRGQQVTLSCSPISGHRSVSWYQQTPGQGLQFLFEYFSETQRNKGNFPGRFSGRQFSNSRSEMNVSTLELGDSALYLCASSLGTVNSIQYFGAGTRLSVL.

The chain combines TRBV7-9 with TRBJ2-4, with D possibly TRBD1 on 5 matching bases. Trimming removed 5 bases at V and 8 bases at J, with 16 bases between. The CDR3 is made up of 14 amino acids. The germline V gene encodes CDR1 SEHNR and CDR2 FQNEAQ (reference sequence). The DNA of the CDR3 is TGTGCCAGCAGCCCGCAGGACAATTCCCACATTCAGTACTTC. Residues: CASSPQDNSHIQYF.

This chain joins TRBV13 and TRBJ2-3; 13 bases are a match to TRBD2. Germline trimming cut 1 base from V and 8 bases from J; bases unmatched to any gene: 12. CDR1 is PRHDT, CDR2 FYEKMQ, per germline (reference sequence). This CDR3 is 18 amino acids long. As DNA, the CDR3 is TGTGCCAGCAGCTTAGCCCCTGGACTAGCGGGGGCAGAGAGTACGCAGTATTTT. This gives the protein CASSLAPGLAGAESTQYF.

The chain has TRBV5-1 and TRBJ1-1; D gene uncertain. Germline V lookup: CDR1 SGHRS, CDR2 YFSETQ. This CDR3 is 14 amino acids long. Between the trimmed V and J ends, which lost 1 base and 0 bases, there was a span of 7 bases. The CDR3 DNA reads TGCGCCAGCAGCTTGAGTTACATGAACACTGAAGCTTTCTTT. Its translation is CASSLSYMNTEAFF.

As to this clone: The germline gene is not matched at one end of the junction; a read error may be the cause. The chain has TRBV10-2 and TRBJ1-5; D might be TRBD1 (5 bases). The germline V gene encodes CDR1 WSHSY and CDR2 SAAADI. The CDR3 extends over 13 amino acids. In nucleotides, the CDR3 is TGCGCCAGCGGTGAGGGGAGAGGGCAGCCCCAGCATTTT. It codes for CASGEGRGQPQHF.

The CDR3 DNA reads as TGTGCCAGCAGTTACTCGATCAGGGGCGAGCAGCCCCAGCATTTT. Amino acids: CASSYSIRGEQPQHF. The chain uses TRBV6-5 and TRBJ1-5; a weak D match, TRBD1 (6 bases). Germline-derived CDR1 and CDR2 are MNHEY and SVGAGI. V was clipped by 0 bases and J by 7 bases, with 13 bases between them. The CDR3 runs to 15 residues.

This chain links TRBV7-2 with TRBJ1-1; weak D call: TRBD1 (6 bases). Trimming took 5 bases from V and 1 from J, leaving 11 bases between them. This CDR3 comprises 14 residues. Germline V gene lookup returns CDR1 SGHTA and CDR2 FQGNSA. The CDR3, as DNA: TGTGCCAGCAGCGTGGGACATCAGAACACTGAAGCTTTCTTT. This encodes CASSVGHQNTEAFF.